This TCR beta chain is drawn from a study of T-cell reconstitution after alpha-beta-depleted transplantation in children. Library preparation (for TCRbeta) was performed with unique molecular identifiers. TCRdb re-called the PCR reads through MiXCR, storing one row per CDR3 protein. Here the sample spans 900,000 or so distinct CDR3 sequences, 16% being singletons. With regard to this clonotype: Its specificity is unknown.

Trimming at V came to 5 bases and at J to 5 bases, leaving 13 bases not matched to a gene. From germline, CDR1 is SGHVS and CDR2 FNYEAQ. The CDR3 has 16 amino acids. Overall study findings and caveats: Several hundred expanded graft clones reportedly were the source of alpha-beta T cells about two months after transplant.

The receptor was derived from a male patient younger than 18 who had a stem cell transplant for acute lymphoblastic leukemia, so the T cells may come from the graft donor. The sample was PBMCs, mostly from graft donor cells, taken 360 days after TCRalphabeta/CD19-depleted stem cell transplant. The V and J genes are TRBV7-6 and TRBJ2-3, with 7 bases fitting TRBD2. CDR3 protein: CASSLGLLRAGDTQYF. The CDR3 DNA follows: TGTGCCAGCAGCCTGGGACTATTACGAGCCGGAGATACGCAGTATTTT.